Below, one T cell receptor beta chain is given with its context. This entry comes from a study of blood T cell repertoires in COVID-19. Study-level information: Italy, Spain and the United States were the sources of the convalescent and acute COVID-19 samples.

In germline, CDR1 is SEHNR, CDR2 FQNEAQ (reference sequence). The junction had 3 bases not matched to a gene; V was cut back by 1 base and J by 2 bases. The CDR3 totals 17 residues. Per the study methods: Estimation of nucleated cell counts relied on the amplification of reference gene primers. Measured with immunoSEQ multiplex PCR; TCRdb has only the in-frame clones, and not every one. V, J and clone size are those of that table, while D and trimming were read from the DNA. The sample yields more than 150,000 clones, less than 90% seen once. The TCR was taken from a young man with active or convalescent COVID-19. V is TRBV7-9 and J is TRBJ2-1, with 12 bases that match TRBD2. Sequencing input: peripheral blood. CDR3 sequence reads: CASSLGGTSGPYNEQFF. The CDR3 coding sequence is TGTGCCAGCAGCTTAGGTGGGACTAGCGGGCCCTACAATGAGCAGTTCTTC.